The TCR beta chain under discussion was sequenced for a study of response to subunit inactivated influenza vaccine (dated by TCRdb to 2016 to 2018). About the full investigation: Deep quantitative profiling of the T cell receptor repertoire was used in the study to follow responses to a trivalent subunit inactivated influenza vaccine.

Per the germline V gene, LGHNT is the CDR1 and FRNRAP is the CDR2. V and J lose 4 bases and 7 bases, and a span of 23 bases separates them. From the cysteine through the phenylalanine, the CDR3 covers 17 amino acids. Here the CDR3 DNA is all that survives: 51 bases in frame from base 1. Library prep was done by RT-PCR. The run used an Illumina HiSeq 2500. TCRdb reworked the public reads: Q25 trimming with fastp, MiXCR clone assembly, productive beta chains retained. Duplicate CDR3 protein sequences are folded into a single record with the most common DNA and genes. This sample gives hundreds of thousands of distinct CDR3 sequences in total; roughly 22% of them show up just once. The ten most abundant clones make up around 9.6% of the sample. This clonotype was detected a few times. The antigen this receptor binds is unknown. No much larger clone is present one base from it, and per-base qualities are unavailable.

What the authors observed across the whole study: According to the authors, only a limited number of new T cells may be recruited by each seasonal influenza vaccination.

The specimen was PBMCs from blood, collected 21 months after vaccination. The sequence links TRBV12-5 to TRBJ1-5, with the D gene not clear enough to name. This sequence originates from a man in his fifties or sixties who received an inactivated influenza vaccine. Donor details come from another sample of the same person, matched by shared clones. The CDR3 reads CASGSPPVEQGRQPQHF. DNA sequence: TGTGCTAGTGGTTCTCCCCCGGTCGAGCAAGGGAGGCAGCCCCAGCATTTT.